This is a list of T cell receptor beta chains from one sample in a study of CD8 T cells in ankylosing spondylitis. MiXCR, run by TCRdb on the 5' RACE reads, gives a single entry per CDR3 protein. The table has hundreds of thousands of distinct CDR3 sequences, 15% to 20% seen once; the top ten hold 0.95% to 1.1%. Sequences were obtained from blood, either unsorted or a sorted T cell fraction (not recorded which). The receptors come from a male donor with ankylosing spondylitis. CDR3s include the opening cysteine and the closing phenylalanine or tryptophan. The D gene is left open where the match is weak. Expanded clones are given a class, and other clones once, few, many or no size at all.

many	TRBV4-2	TRBJ1-6	TRBD1	16	CASSQPDRGINSPLHF	TGTGCCAGCAGCCAACCCGACAGGGGAATAAATTCACCCCTCCACTTT
-	TRBV20-1	TRBJ2-2	TRBD2	14	CSASEASGTGELFF	TGCAGTGCTAGTGAGGCTAGCGGGACCGGGGAGCTGTTTTTT
few	TRBV14	TRBJ1-2	TRBD1	13	CASSPDRGSGYTF	TGTGCCAGCAGCCCGGACAGGGGATCTGGCTACACCTTC
-	TRBV15	TRBJ2-1	-	11	CATSRDYEQFF	TGTGCCACCAGCAGAGATTATGAGCAGTTCTTC
few	TRBV15	TRBJ1-1	-	15	CATSSTGSRDTEAFF	TGTGCCACCAGCAGCACAGGCTCTCGGGACACTGAAGCTTTCTTT
-	TRBV5-1	TRBJ1-6	TRBD1	15	CASSSGTGINSPLHF	TGCGCCAGCAGCTCAGGGACAGGAATTAATTCACCCCTCCACTTT
many	TRBV12-3/TRBV12-4	TRBJ2-7	-	13	CASSLHSEKEQYF	TGTGCCAGCAGTTTACACAGCGAGAAAGAGCAGTACTTC
many	TRBV29-1	TRBJ2-3	-	15	CSVEGVGGRTDTQYF	TGCAGCGTTGAGGGAGTTGGGGGGCGGACAGATACGCAGTATTTT
few	TRBV29-1	TRBJ2-7	-	16	CSVELVRGGSSYEQYF	TGCAGCGTTGAATTGGTACGAGGGGGGAGCTCCTACGAGCAGTACTTC
few	TRBV5-1	TRBJ2-3	TRBD2	16	CASSLVGGGATDTQYF	TGCGCCAGCAGCTTGGTTGGCGGGGGGGCCACAGATACGCAGTATTTT
-	TRBV20-1	TRBJ1-2	-	11	CSARGAYGYTF	TGCAGTGCTAGAGGAGCATATGGCTACACCTTC
few	TRBV3-1	TRBJ1-1	-	14	CASSQSGLGTEAFF	TGTGCCAGCAGCCAATCGGGCCTGGGAACTGAAGCTTTCTTT
-	TRBV27	TRBJ1-3	TRBD1	15	CASSLSWDRRNTIYF	TGTGCCAGCAGTTTATCGTGGGACAGGAGGAACACCATATATTTT
many	TRBV29-1	TRBJ2-5	-	14	CSVENLGTQETQYF	TGCAGCGTTGAAAATCTGGGCACTCAAGAGACCCAGTACTTC
few	TRBV7-9	TRBJ2-2	-	14	CASRASPNTGELFF	TGTGCCAGCCGGGCTAGCCCCAATACCGGGGAGCTGTTTTTT
-	TRBV6-1	TRBJ2-7	-	13	CASKHGASYEQYF	TGTGCCAGCAAGCACGGGGCCTCCTACGAGCAGTACTTC
-	TRBV3-1	TRBJ1-1	-	15	CASSQGGVRYTEAFF	TGTGCCAGCAGCCAAGGGGGGGTGAGATACACTGAAGCTTTCTTT
few	TRBV11-2	TRBJ2-7	-	15	CASSLASTSTYEQYF	TGTGCCAGCAGCTTAGCCAGTACGTCTACCTACGAGCAGTACTTC
-	TRBV6-1	TRBJ2-2	TRBD2	16	CASSGLAGVGTGELFF	TGTGCCAGCAGTGGACTAGCGGGAGTGGGAACCGGGGAGCTGTTTTTT
few	TRBV27	TRBJ2-5	-	15	CASECNNSMGETQYF	TGTGCCAGCGAATGTAATAACTCGATGGGGGAGACCCAGTACTTC
-	TRBV27	TRBJ2-1	TRBD2	16	CASGTSGSSSYNEQFF	TGTGCCAGCGGAACTAGCGGGAGTAGCTCCTACAATGAGCAGTTCTTC
many	TRBV7-8	TRBJ2-2	TRBD2	12	CASSTSAGELFF	TGTGCCAGCAGCACTAGCGCCGGGGAGCTGTTTTTT
few	TRBV20-1	TRBJ2-7	-	17	CSASPLRGGASSYEQYF	TGCAGTGCTAGCCCACTCAGGGGGGGCGCCTCCTCTTACGAGCAGTACTTC
-	TRBV2	TRBJ1-2	-	15	CASSEERPINYGYTF	TGTGCCAGCAGTGAAGAGAGACCAATTAACTATGGCTACACCTTC
-	TRBV7-3	TRBJ2-7	TRBD2	12	CASSDGLAKQYF	TGTGCCAGCAGCGACGGACTAGCCAAGCAGTACTTC
many	TRBV12-3/TRBV12-4	TRBJ1-2	TRBD1	14	CASSFGQGSQGYTF	TGTGCCAGCAGTTTCGGACAGGGTTCTCAGGGCTACACCTTC
-	TRBV7-8	TRBJ1-5	-	16	CASSRTTQKGNQPQHF	TGTGCCAGCAGTCGGACCACCCAGAAAGGCAATCAGCCCCAGCATTTT
many	TRBV15	TRBJ1-1	-	14	CATSSIGINTEAFF	TGTGCCACCAGCAGTATAGGGATCAACACTGAAGCTTTCTTT
-	TRBV5-5	TRBJ2-7	TRBD1	12	CASSWTGNEQYF	TGTGCCAGCAGTTGGACAGGGAACGAGCAGTACTTC
-	TRBV19	TRBJ2-5	-	15	CASSPSRVTQETQYF	TGTGCCAGTAGTCCCTCCCGGGTAACCCAAGAGACCCAGTACTTC
-	TRBV7-9	TRBJ1-1	-	17	CASSLAVRVDRNTEAFF	TGTGCCAGCAGCTTAGCGGTCCGCGTGGACAGGAACACTGAAGCTTTCTTT
-	TRBV28	TRBJ1-5	TRBD1	15	CASSSWTGGSQPQHF	TGTGCCAGCAGTTCCTGGACAGGGGGCAGTCAGCCCCAGCATTTT
-	TRBV7-8	TRBJ2-2	-	16	CASSLTQRQYTGELFF	TGTGCCAGCAGCTTAACCCAGCGGCAGTACACCGGGGAGCTGTTTTTT
many	TRBV20-1	TRBJ2-1	TRBD2	16	CSARSLAGGSYNEQFF	TGCAGTGCTAGATCACTAGCGGGAGGTTCCTACAATGAGCAGTTCTTC
-	TRBV15	TRBJ2-1	-	15	CATSREFAGPNEQFF	TGTGCCACCAGCAGAGAGTTTGCAGGGCCTAATGAGCAGTTCTTC
-	TRBV6-1	TRBJ2-2	TRBD1	17	CASRTQGAIHPTGELFF	TGTGCCAGCAGGACCCAGGGGGCAATTCATCCCACCGGGGAGCTGTTTTTT
-	TRBV28	TRBJ2-1	TRBD2	18	CASSFDSTSGRSWREQFF	TGTGCCAGCAGTTTTGACAGTACTAGCGGGAGGTCTTGGAGGGAGCAGTTCTTC
-	TRBV7-9	TRBJ2-2	-	16	CASSRAPTSNTGELFF	TGTGCCAGCAGCCGGGCTCCGACCTCGAACACCGGGGAGCTGTTTTTT
-	TRBV7-9	TRBJ2-7	TRBD2	15	CASSPRTSSAYEQYF	TGTGCCAGCAGCCCCCGGACTAGCAGTGCCTACGAGCAGTACTTC
-	TRBV20-1	TRBJ2-1	-	11	CSARGGVGQFF	TGCAGTGCTAGAGGAGGGGTGGGGCAGTTCTTC
-	TRBV20-1	TRBJ2-3	TRBD2	18	CSADNLAGGLASTDTQYF	TGCAGTGCGGACAACTTAGCGGGGGGACTCGCTAGCACAGATACGCAGTATTTT
-	TRBV12-3/TRBV12-4	TRBJ2-2	-	13	CASSNPGTGELFF	TGTGCCAGCAGTAACCCCGGCACCGGGGAGCTGTTTTTT
-	TRBV3-1	TRBJ1-1	-	12	CASSQGAAEAFF	TGTGCCAGCAGCCAAGGTGCGGCTGAAGCTTTCTTT
-	TRBV6-2/TRBV6-3	TRBJ1-1	-	12	CASSYPTAEAFF	TGTGCCAGCAGTTACCCAACCGCTGAAGCTTTCTTT
-	TRBV5-1	TRBJ1-1	-	14	CASSLMGVGTEAFF	TGCGCCAGCAGCTTGATGGGGGTAGGCACTGAAGCTTTCTTT
-	TRBV12-3/TRBV12-4	TRBJ1-6	-	19	CASSTDRALNSKGNSPLHF	TGTGCCAGCAGTACCGACAGAGCGTTAAACAGTAAGGGTAATTCACCCCTCCACTTT
few	TRBV7-9	TRBJ1-2	TRBD1	15	CASSSRQGTNYGYTF	TGTGCCAGCAGCTCAAGACAGGGGACTAACTATGGCTACACCTTC
few	TRBV12-3/TRBV12-4	TRBJ1-2	TRBD1	14	CASSHGQGVGGYTF	TGTGCCAGCAGTCACGGACAGGGGGTGGGGGGCTACACCTTC
many	TRBV12-3/TRBV12-4	TRBJ2-1	TRBD2	17	CASSPTFTSGVQGQQFF	TGTGCCAGCAGCCCGACGTTTACTAGCGGGGTACAGGGTCAGCAGTTCTTC
few	TRBV2	TRBJ2-3	-	11	CASSVVDTQYF	TGTGCCAGCAGTGTTGTAGATACGCAGTATTTT
few	TRBV7-9	TRBJ2-1	-	13	CASNPVGGGEQFF	TGTGCCAGCAACCCCGTGGGGGGCGGTGAGCAGTTCTTC
many	TRBV20-1	TRBJ1-1	TRBD1	16	CSAPGTDGRVNTEAFF	TGCAGTGCGCCGGGGACAGATGGGAGGGTGAACACTGAAGCTTTCTTT